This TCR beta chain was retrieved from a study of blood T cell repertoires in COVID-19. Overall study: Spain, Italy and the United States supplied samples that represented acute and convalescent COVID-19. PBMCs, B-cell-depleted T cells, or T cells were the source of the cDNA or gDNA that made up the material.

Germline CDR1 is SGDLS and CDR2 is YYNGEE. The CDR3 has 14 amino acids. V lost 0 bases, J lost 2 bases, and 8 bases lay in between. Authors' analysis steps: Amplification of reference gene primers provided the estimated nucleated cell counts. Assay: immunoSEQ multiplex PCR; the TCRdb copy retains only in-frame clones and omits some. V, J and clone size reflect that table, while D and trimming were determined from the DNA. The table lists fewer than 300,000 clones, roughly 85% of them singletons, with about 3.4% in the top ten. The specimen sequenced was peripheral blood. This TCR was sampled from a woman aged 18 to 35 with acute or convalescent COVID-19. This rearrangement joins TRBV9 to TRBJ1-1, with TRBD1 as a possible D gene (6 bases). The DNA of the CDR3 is TGTGCCAGCAGCGTAGAGGGGGACAACACTGAAGCTTTCTTT. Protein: CASSVEGDNTEAFF. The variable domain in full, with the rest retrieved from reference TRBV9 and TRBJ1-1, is DSGVTQTPKHLITATGQRVTLRCSPRSGDLSVYWYQQSLDQGLQFLIQYYNGEERAKGNILERFSAQQFPDLHSELNLSSLELGDSALYFCASSVEGDNTEAFFGQGTRLTVV.